These 26 T cell receptor beta chains came from one sample sequenced in a study of T cell changes during pregnancy in multiple sclerosis (dated by TCRdb to about 2019). The library was produced with the immunoSEQ multiplex PCR assay. TCRdb obtained this table from immuneACCESS and retained in-frame rearrangements with V and J assigned. These tables miss some clones; where compared with another copy, unresolved V genes account for less than half of the shortfall, and the remainder is unexplained. Recorded for this sample are 70,000 to 95,000 clones; about 93% of them occurred a single time. The ten top clones hold about 4.5% of the sample. This specimen consisted of peripheral blood, obtained in the first trimester of pregnancy. Receptors were obtained from a female donor with multiple sclerosis, enrolled in a pregnancy study.

This chain connects TRBV11-2 to TRBJ1-1; D not resolved. The CDR3 contains 14 residues. CDR1 and CDR2 (germline): SGHAT, FQNNGV. V was shortened by 1 base and J by 1 base, with 7 bases between the two germline ends. CDR3 region: CASSLGAGNTEAFF. In DNA form, the CDR3 reads TGTGCCAGCAGCTTAGGGGCGGGGAACACTGAAGCTTTCTTT. Combining the CDR3 with reference TRBV11-2 and TRBJ1-1 gives the whole variable domain EAGVAQSPRYKIIEKRQSVAFWCNPISGHATLYWYQQILGQGPKLLIQFQNNGVVDDSQLPKDRFSAERLKGVDSTLKIQPAKLEDSAVYLCASSLGAGNTEAFFGQGTRLTVV.

This chain connects TRBV19 to TRBJ2-4; TRBD1 aligns across 9 bases. Looked up from germline, CDR1 is LNHDA and CDR2 is SQIVND (reference sequence). The CDR3 extends over 12 amino acids. Trimming cost V 4 bases and J 9 bases; bases outside gene matches: 1. The CDR3 region has the DNA TGTGCCAGTAGTAGGGACAGGGCCATTCAGTACTTC. This encodes CASSRDRAIQYF.

This chain connects TRBV7-8 to TRBJ1-1; TRBD1 agrees at 9 bases. CDR3 length: 15 amino acids. Looked up from germline, CDR1 is SGHVS and CDR2 is FQNEAQ. Trimming removed 5 bases from V and 3 bases from J; junction bases left unmatched: 7. CDR3 sequence reads: CASSETGGADTEAFF. The DNA for the CDR3 is TGTGCCAGCAGCGAAACAGGGGGCGCGGACACTGAAGCTTTCTTT.

The rearrangement links TRBV10-2 to TRBJ1-3, with D possibly TRBD1 on 6 matching bases. The V end lost 9 bases, the J end lost 7 bases, and 10 bases lay between the germline ends. This CDR3 spans 11 amino acids. CDR1 is WSHSY, CDR2 SAAADI, per germline. The DNA for the CDR3 is TGCGCCAGTGTGGGGGCGAACACCATATATTTT. It encodes CASVGANTIYF.

V is TRBV25-1 and J is TRBJ1-2; D is ambiguous. CDR1 and CDR2 (germline): MGHDK, SYGVNS. CDR3 size: 12 residues. The V gene lost 8 bases and the J gene lost 1 base, with 8 bases spanning the gap. In nucleotides, the CDR3 is TGTGCCAGCCGCGAGGGTAACTATGGCTACACCTTC. This encodes CASREGNYGYTF.

This chain joins TRBV6-5 and TRBJ1-1; 8 bases match TRBD1. V trimming: 6 bases; J trimming: 4 bases; junction bases outside the gene matches: 4. Germline lookup yields CDR1 MNHEY and CDR2 SVGAGI. There are 13 residues in the CDR3. CDR3 bases: TGTGCCAGCAGAAGCACAGGGGGCACTGAAGCTTTCTTT. Translating it yields CASRSTGGTEAFF.

The chain has TRBV6-1 and TRBJ2-7; D unclear. CDR1 MNHNS and CDR2 SASEGT come from the germline V gene. CDR3 size: 14 residues. Trimming cost V 2 bases and J 3 bases, with 11 bases left between them. The DNA for the CDR3 is TGTGCCAGCAGTGAAACAGACGGTGACTACGAGCAGTACTTC. Protein product: CASSETDGDYEQYF.

The chain recombines TRBV10-3 with TRBJ2-7; 11 bases map to TRBD1. J was trimmed by 3 bases and V by 6 bases; bases with no gene match: 7. This CDR3 is 15 amino acids long. Per germline, CDR1 ENHRY and CDR2 SYGVKD. DNA of the CDR3: TGTGCCATCAGGAAAGGGACAGGGGGGATCTACGAGCAGTACTTC. Translated: CAIRKGTGGIYEQYF.

This clone was recorded only once. The genes are TRBV11-1 and TRBJ1-1, with 9 bases fitting TRBD1. Germline V gives CDR1 SGHAT, CDR2 FQDESV (reference sequence). V was clipped by 1 base and J by 6 bases; unmatched bases: 12. The CDR3 totals 17 residues. This CDR3 reads CASSLVLSPGDRAEAFF. CDR3 sequence (DNA): TGTGCCAGCAGCTTAGTTCTAAGCCCGGGGGACAGGGCTGAAGCTTTCTTT.

J is TRBJ2-1 and V is TRBV9; 9 bases agree with TRBD2. The germline gives CDR1 SGDLS, CDR2 YYNGEE. After removal of 0 bases from V and 2 bases from J, the junction contained 3 bases not matched to a gene. CDR3 length: 16 residues. The CDR3 coding sequence is TGTGCCAGCAGCGTAGAAGGCGGGGGGGCCTACAATGAGCAGTTCTTC. Its protein product is CASSVEGGGAYNEQFF.

The V gene is TRBV4-1, the J gene TRBJ1-2; tentative D call: TRBD1 (5 bases). CDR3 length: 14 residues. V was shortened by 4 bases and J by 0 bases, with 9 bases between the two germline ends. Germline V lookup: CDR1 MGHRA, CDR2 YSYEKL. DNA for the CDR3: TGCGCCAGCAGCCTCTCGGGGGCTAACTATGGCTACACCTTC. It specifies CASSLSGANYGYTF.

This clone was seen only once. The V gene is TRBV4-2, the J gene TRBJ2-7, with D possibly matching TRBD1 (5 bases). In germline, CDR1 is LGHNA, CDR2 YNFKEQ. The CDR3 is 14 residues long. Trimming took off 4 bases at V and 3 bases at J, with 13 bases between the two ends. The CDR3 DNA reads as TGTGCCAGCAGCCCCGCGACAGTGGACTACGAGCAGTACTTC. Translating it yields CASSPATVDYEQYF.

This chain connects TRBV10-1 to TRBJ1-1; TRBD1 aligns across 7 bases. There are 14 residues in the CDR3. CDR1 is WNHNN, CDR2 SYGVQD, per germline (reference sequence). The junction had 7 bases not matched to a gene; V was cut back by 6 bases and J by 3 bases. CDR3 nucleotide sequence: TGCGCCAGCAGGCCGACAGGGTTGGACACTGAAGCTTTCTTT. Protein: CASRPTGLDTEAFF.

This clone was recorded once. The CDR3 region has the DNA TGTGCCAGCAGCGCATACGGACAGGGCTATTCACCCCTCCACTTT. It yields the protein CASSAYGQGYSPLHF. This chain connects TRBV9 to TRBJ1-6, with TRBD1 matching over 8 bases. The CDR3 is 15 residues long. The V segment lost 3 bases and the J segment 8 bases; nucleotides outside the gene matches: 7. Germline V lookup: CDR1 SGDLS, CDR2 YYNGEE.

The V gene is TRBV18, the J gene TRBJ1-6, with D tentatively TRBD1 (5 bases). The CDR3 contains 15 residues. The V end was cut by 1 base, the J end by 8 bases, with 12 bases between. Germline V gene sequence: CDR1 KGHSH, CDR2 LQKENI. CDR3 nucleotides: TGTGCCAGCTCACCACAGGAGGGGAGGGATTCACCCCTCCACTTT. Its translation: CASSPQEGRDSPLHF.

The chain uses TRBV13 and TRBJ1-1; 7 nucleotides match TRBD1. CDR3 size: 13 residues. The V gene's germline CDR1 is PRHDT and CDR2 FYEKMQ (reference sequence). V shed 4 bases, J shed 6 bases, and the junction held 5 bases outside the gene matches. The CDR3 DNA reads TGTGCCAGCAGCTCAAATAGGGGGCCTGAAGCTTTCTTT. Amino acids: CASSSNRGPEAFF.

The chain uses TRBV5-1 and TRBJ1-4, with TRBD1 matching 9 bases. The CDR3 consists of 14 residues. After removal of 3 bases from V and 5 bases from J, the junction contained 2 bases not matched to a gene. Germline V CDR1 and CDR2: SGHRS, YFSETQ. DNA of the CDR3: TGCGCCAGCAGCTCCGGGACAGGGAATGAAAAACTGTTTTTT. Translation gives CASSSGTGNEKLFF.

The chain recombines TRBV27 with TRBJ2-3; 8 bases map to TRBD1. J lost 3 bases, V lost 2 bases, and 7 bases had no gene match. This CDR3 has 16 residues. Germline lookup yields CDR1 MNHEY and CDR2 SMNVEV (reference sequence). For the CDR3, the DNA is TGTGCCAGCAGTTTAGTGTGGACAGGGTCAACAGATACGCAGTATTTT. Translation: CASSLVWTGSTDTQYF.

The chain employs TRBV5-6 and TRBJ1-1; no clear D gene. V was trimmed by 0 bases and J by 5 bases, leaving 14 bases between them. CDR3 size: 15 residues. Germline V gives CDR1 SGHDT, CDR2 YYEEEE. CDR3 loop: CASSLGPGLNTEAFF. The DNA of the CDR3 is TGTGCCAGCAGCTTGGGACCAGGACTAAATACTGAAGCTTTCTTT.

This chain uses TRBV7-3 with TRBJ2-2; D is possibly TRBD1 (7 bases). Germline V gene sequence: CDR1 SGHTA, CDR2 FQGTGA. Trimming removed 2 bases from V and 0 bases from J, with 13 bases in between. The CDR3 loop spans 17 amino acids. CDR3 protein: CASSLGGGRSNTGELFF. As DNA, the CDR3 is TGTGCCAGCAGCTTAGGAGGGGGCAGGTCGAACACCGGGGAGCTGTTTTTT.

This chain links TRBV19 with TRBJ1-1; D is perhaps TRBD1 (6 bases). The CDR3 covers 16 residues. Trimming took 5 bases from V and 1 from J, leaving 17 bases between them. The germline V gene has CDR1 LNHDA and CDR2 SQIVND (reference sequence). The CDR3 here is CASSDIQGSRNTEAFF. The CDR3 region has the DNA TGTGCCAGTAGTGATATACAGGGTTCGAGGAACACTGAAGCTTTCTTT.

This clone was detected once. The chain recombines TRBV29-1 with TRBJ1-2; tentative D call: TRBD1 (6 bases). Germline assignment: CDR1 SQVTM and CDR2 ANQGSEA. The CDR3 sequence is 13 residues long. The germline V and J ends were trimmed by 1 base and 3 bases, with 9 bases remaining between them. The CDR3 DNA reads TGCAGCGTTGAAGCAGGGGCCTACTATGGCTACACCTTC. This sequence encodes CSVEAGAYYGYTF.

The rearrangement links TRBV11-1 to TRBJ2-1; possibly TRBD2 for D (5 bases). This CDR3 is 18 amino acids long. Trimming removed 5 bases at V and 0 bases at J, with 20 bases between. CDR1 SGHAT and CDR2 FQDESV come from the germline V gene (reference sequence). In DNA form, the CDR3 reads TGTGCCAGCAGCCCGGCGGGTAGAGGAACCAGCTCCTACAATGAGCAGTTCTTC. Protein product: CASSPAGRGTSSYNEQFF.

The chain uses TRBV18 and TRBJ2-2, with 13 bases matching TRBD2. Germline V gene sequence: CDR1 KGHSH, CDR2 LQKENI. V shed 6 bases and J 0 bases; nucleotides not matched to a gene: 4. This CDR3 spans 17 amino acids. The CDR3 sequence: CASSPGLAGANTGELFF. The CDR3 bases are TGTGCCAGCTCCCCCGGACTAGCGGGGGCGAACACCGGGGAGCTGTTTTTT.

The chain has TRBV29-1 and TRBJ2-2; 10 bases are a match to TRBD1. CDR3 length: 15 residues. V shed 7 bases and J 3 bases; nucleotides not matched to a gene: 8. Germline V CDR1 and CDR2: SQVTM, ANQGSEA. CDR3 sequence: CSGLTGTGDTGELFF. The DNA for the CDR3 is TGCAGCGGACTAACCGGGACAGGGGACACCGGGGAGCTGTTTTTT.

This clone appeared once. The rearrangement links TRBV18 to TRBJ2-5, with D possibly matching TRBD1 (6 bases). This CDR3 has 16 amino acids. Trimming removed 2 bases at V and 10 bases at J, with 23 bases between. The germline V gene encodes CDR1 KGHSH and CDR2 LQKENI. The CDR3 protein is CASSPYSLSGPGVQYF. CDR3 DNA: TGTGCCAGCTCACCATATTCCCTAAGTGGGCCAGGGGTCCAGTACTTC.